This is a list of T cell receptor beta chains from one sample in a study of T cells expressing NK-cell markers. TCRdb reprocessed the 5' RACE reads and keeps a single row for each CDR3 protein, giving no DNA. The sample holds under 600,000 distinct CDR3 sequences. The sequencing sample was made of blood T cells: a sorted CD56 or NKG2C T cell subset, CD4+ or CD8+ T cells, or bulk PBMC T cells (not recorded which). The origin of the receptors is a woman aged 45 to 65 in good health. The CDR3 runs from the conserved cysteine through the conserved F or W. The order of the fields is J gene, V gene, CDR3 protein.

TRBJ1-1	TRBV29-1	CSVVELDLARTEAFF
TRBJ2-2	TRBV21-1	CASSKGGLAENTGELFF
TRBJ2-7	TRBV5-1	CASSLPPEQYF
TRBJ2-1	TRBV4-1	CASSQDGYRVGGNEQFF
TRBJ1-1	TRBV3-1	CASSQNKGQSEAFF
TRBJ2-7	TRBV20-1	CSARALRSGKYGDEQYF
TRBJ2-2	TRBV3-1	CASHRLYTGELFF
TRBJ1-5	TRBV21-1	CASRRDQGNQPQHF
TRBJ1-5	TRBV2	CASSGTGNIVQPQHF
TRBJ1-5	TRBV7-8	CASSENRVKGPQHF
TRBJ2-1	TRBV4-2	CASSPSGTSGRAFFF
TRBJ1-5	TRBV5-6	CASSLSVLSNQPQHF
TRBJ2-2	TRBV27	CASSLSQGPGELFF
TRBJ2-5	TRBV3-1	CASSQESRYQETQYF
TRBJ2-5	TRBV7-2	CASREDGRRMSAQYF
TRBJ2-1	TRBV5-1	CASSLPRDSAEQFF
TRBJ2-2	TRBV20-1	CSASIGTGELFF
TRBJ1-4	TRBV7-9	CASSPRGRDEKLFF
TRBJ1-3	TRBV15	CATSRDGAKGNTIYF
TRBJ2-4	TRBV7-9	CASSTPLREGDIQYF
TRBJ2-7	TRBV12-3/TRBV12-4	CASSLGTRAGEQYF
TRBJ1-1	TRBV3-1	CASSHMGGTEAFF
TRBJ2-1	TRBV7-3	CASSLIGLAGEQFF
TRBJ2-1	TRBV7-3	CASSAAGGSSYNEQFF
TRBJ1-1	TRBV5-1	CASSLGGTDGNTEAFF
TRBJ1-4	TRBV12-3/TRBV12-4	CASSGGVRINEKLFF
TRBJ1-5	TRBV6-1	CASSEATQQPQHF